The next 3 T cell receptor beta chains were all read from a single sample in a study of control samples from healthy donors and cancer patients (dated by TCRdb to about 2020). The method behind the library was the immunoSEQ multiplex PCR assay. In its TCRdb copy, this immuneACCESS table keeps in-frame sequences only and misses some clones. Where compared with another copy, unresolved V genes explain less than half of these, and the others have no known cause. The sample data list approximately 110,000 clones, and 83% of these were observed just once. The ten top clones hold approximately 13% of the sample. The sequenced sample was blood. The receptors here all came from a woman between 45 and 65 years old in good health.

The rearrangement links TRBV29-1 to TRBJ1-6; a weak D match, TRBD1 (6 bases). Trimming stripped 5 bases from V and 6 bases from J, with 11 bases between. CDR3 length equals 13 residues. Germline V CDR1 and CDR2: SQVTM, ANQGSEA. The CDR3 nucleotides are TGCAGCGTTAAGGAGGGGGGTAATTCACCCCTCCACTTT. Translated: CSVKEGGNSPLHF.

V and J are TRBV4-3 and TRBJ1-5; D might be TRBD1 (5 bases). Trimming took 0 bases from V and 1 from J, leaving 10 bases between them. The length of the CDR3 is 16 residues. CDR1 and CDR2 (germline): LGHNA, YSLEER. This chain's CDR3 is CASSQDRSGSNQPQHF. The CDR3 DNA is TGCGCCAGCAGCCAAGATCGGTCAGGGAGCAATCAGCCCCAGCATTTT.

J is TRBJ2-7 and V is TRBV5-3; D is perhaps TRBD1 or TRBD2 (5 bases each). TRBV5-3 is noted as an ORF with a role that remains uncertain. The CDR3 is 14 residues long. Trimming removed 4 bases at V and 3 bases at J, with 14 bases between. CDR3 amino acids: CARSPGRLNYEQYF. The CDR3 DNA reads TGTGCCAGAAGCCCGGGACGGCTAAACTACGAGCAGTACTTC.